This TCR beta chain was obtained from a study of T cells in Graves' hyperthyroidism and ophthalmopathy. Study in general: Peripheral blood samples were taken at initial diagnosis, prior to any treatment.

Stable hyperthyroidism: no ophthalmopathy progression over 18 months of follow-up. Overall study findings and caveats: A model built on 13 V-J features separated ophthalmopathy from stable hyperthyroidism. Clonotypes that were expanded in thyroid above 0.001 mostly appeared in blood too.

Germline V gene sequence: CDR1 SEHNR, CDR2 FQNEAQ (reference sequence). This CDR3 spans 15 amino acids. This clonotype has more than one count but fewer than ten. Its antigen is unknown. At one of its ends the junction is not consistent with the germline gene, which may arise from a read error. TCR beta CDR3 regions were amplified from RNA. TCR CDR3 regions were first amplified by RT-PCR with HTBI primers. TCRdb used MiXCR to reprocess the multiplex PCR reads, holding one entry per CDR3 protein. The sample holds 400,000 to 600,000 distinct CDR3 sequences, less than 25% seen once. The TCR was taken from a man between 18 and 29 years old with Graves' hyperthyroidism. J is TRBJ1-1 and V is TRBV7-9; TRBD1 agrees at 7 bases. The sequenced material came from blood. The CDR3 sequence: CANSFRDSMNTEAFF. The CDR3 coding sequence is TGTGCCAACAGCTTCCGGGACAGCATGAACACTGAAGCTTTCTTT. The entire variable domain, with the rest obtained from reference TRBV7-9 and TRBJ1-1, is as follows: DTGVSQNPRHKITKRGQNVTFRCDPISEHNRLYWYRQTLGQGPEFLTYFQNEAQLEKSRLLSDRFSAERPKGSFSTLEIQRTEQGDSAMYLCANSFRDSMNTEAFFGQGTRLTVV.